The next 12 T cell receptor beta chains were all read from a single sample in a study of Ad26.COV2.S vaccination and SARS-CoV-2 variants. Sequencing used immunoSEQ multiplex PCR; TCRdb keeps in-frame clones, though not all of them. Of about 350,000 clones listed, around 88% are singletons. The treatment was: approximately 18 received Ad26.COV2.S at low or high dose, single or two shots; about five received placebo; per-sample allocation not given. Sampling was done on day 63 after the first vaccine or placebo injection. The input for sequencing was peripheral blood, taken in a trial of Ad26.COV2.S vaccine versus placebo. The receptors derive from a person aged 18-60 years who received the Ad26.COV2.S COVID-19 vaccine or a placebo.

The V call is TRBV10-2, the J call TRBJ1-1; D is undetermined. V gave up 0 bases and J gave up 0 bases, with 8 bases separating them. Germline V gene sequence: CDR1 WSHSY, CDR2 SAAADI. There are 15 residues in the CDR3. CDR3 residues: CASSESGALNTEAFF. The DNA of the CDR3 is TGCGCCAGCAGTGAGTCGGGAGCCTTGAACACTGAAGCTTTCTTT.

J is TRBJ2-1 and V is TRBV28; D perhaps matches TRBD2 (6 bases). This CDR3 spans 17 amino acids. V dropped 2 bases and J dropped 0 bases, with 14 bases sitting between them. CDR1 MDHEN and CDR2 SYDVKM come from the germline V gene. The CDR3 region is CASSLSWDLSSYNEQFF. As DNA, the CDR3 is TGTGCCAGCAGTTTAAGTTGGGACTTAAGCTCCTACAATGAGCAGTTCTTC.

V gene TRBV2 combines with J gene TRBJ1-5, with D maybe TRBD1 (6 bases). The CDR3 contains 16 residues. V was shortened by 5 bases and J by 5 bases, with 19 bases between the two germline ends. In germline, CDR1 is SNHLY, CDR2 FYNNEI. CDR3 nucleotide sequence: TGTGCCAGCAGTCACCCTAGGGACACCTTTTATCAGCCCCAGCATTTT. Amino acids: CASSHPRDTFYQPQHF.

The rearrangement joins TRBV28 to TRBJ1-2, with a possible D match to TRBD1 (5 bases). V shed 6 bases and J shed 5 bases, with 16 bases lying between them. The CDR3 spans 14 residues. Looked up from germline, CDR1 is MDHEN and CDR2 is SYDVKM. The CDR3 loop is CASSGGRGEYGYTF. The DNA for the CDR3 is TGTGCCAGCAGCGGTGGAAGGGGCGAATATGGCTACACCTTC.

This clone was counted only a few times. This chain links TRBV6-5 with TRBJ1-2; D is perhaps TRBD1 (5 bases). Germline CDR1 is MNHEY and CDR2 is SVGAGI. Trimming left V 7 bases short and J 7 bases short, with 19 bases between. The CDR3 extends over 14 amino acids. This chain's CDR3 is CASTVRGPVSGYTF. For the CDR3, the DNA is TGTGCCAGCACCGTAAGGGGACCCGTGAGTGGCTACACCTTC.

V and J are TRBV7-2 and TRBJ1-2; D is uncertain. Germline V gene lookup returns CDR1 SGHTA and CDR2 FQGNSA. This CDR3 region has 12 residues. The germline V and J ends were trimmed by 4 bases and 5 bases, with 8 bases remaining between them. DNA for the CDR3: TGTGCCAGCAGCTCGACTGCTTATGGCTACACCTTC. Its translation: CASSSTAYGYTF.

Comments on this clone: One end of the junction fails to match germline, which may point to a read error. V usage is TRBV27 and J usage is TRBJ2-7; no clear D. Looked up from germline, CDR1 is MNHEY and CDR2 is SMNVEV (reference sequence). This CDR3 is 14 amino acids long. The DNA for the CDR3 is TGTGCCAGCAGTTTAAACGGATTTGCCTACAAGCAGTACTTC. This encodes CASSLNGFAYKQYF.

J is TRBJ1-2 and V is TRBV7-2; no reliable D call. CDR3 length equals 14 residues. Germline CDR1 SGHTA, CDR2 FQGNSA. Deletions cut 5 bases from V and 3 bases from J, with 13 bases between. The DNA of the CDR3 is TGTGCCAGCAGCGGTAGGGTTTTGGACTATGGCTACACCTTC. Its translation is CASSGRVLDYGYTF.

The genes are TRBV5-1 and TRBJ2-2; D is perhaps TRBD1 or TRBD2 (6 bases each). V lost 2 bases and J 3 bases, leaving 11 bases between the germline ends. The germline V gene has CDR1 SGHRS and CDR2 YFSETQ. This CDR3 is 15 amino acids long. The CDR3 DNA follows: TGCGCCAGCAGCTTTGGGGGGCGCGACACCGGGGAGCTGTTTTTT. Residues: CASSFGGRDTGELFF.

The chain links TRBV3-1 (or the pseudogene TRBV3-2) to TRBJ1-2; 9 nucleotides match TRBD1. Looked up from germline, CDR1 is LGHDT and CDR2 is YNNKEL (reference sequence). This CDR3 region has 14 residues. V lost 8 bases to trimming and J lost 2 bases; unmatched junction nucleotides: 6. CDR3 nucleotide sequence: TGTGCCAGCGGACAGGGGCGAATAAACTATGGCTACACCTTC. Amino acid sequence: CASGQGRINYGYTF.

This sequence joins TRBV19 and TRBJ1-2; maybe TRBD1 (5 bases). V gave up 3 bases and J gave up 4 bases, with 18 bases separating them. The length of the CDR3 is 16 residues. Per the germline V gene, CDR1 is LNHDA and CDR2 is SQIVND (reference sequence). CDR3 bases: TGTGCCAGTAGTATCGTAGGGGACCGCAAGACCTATGGCTACACCTTC. Its protein product is CASSIVGDRKTYGYTF.

The chain joins TRBV4-1 to TRBJ1-6; no reliable D call. Trimming took off 0 bases at V and 9 bases at J, with 12 bases between the two ends. CDR3 length: 15 residues. Per the germline V gene, CDR1 is MGHRA and CDR2 is YSYEKL. The CDR3: CASSQDRDEGSPLHF. The CDR3 DNA is TGCGCCAGCAGCCAAGATCGAGACGAAGGTTCACCCCTCCACTTT.